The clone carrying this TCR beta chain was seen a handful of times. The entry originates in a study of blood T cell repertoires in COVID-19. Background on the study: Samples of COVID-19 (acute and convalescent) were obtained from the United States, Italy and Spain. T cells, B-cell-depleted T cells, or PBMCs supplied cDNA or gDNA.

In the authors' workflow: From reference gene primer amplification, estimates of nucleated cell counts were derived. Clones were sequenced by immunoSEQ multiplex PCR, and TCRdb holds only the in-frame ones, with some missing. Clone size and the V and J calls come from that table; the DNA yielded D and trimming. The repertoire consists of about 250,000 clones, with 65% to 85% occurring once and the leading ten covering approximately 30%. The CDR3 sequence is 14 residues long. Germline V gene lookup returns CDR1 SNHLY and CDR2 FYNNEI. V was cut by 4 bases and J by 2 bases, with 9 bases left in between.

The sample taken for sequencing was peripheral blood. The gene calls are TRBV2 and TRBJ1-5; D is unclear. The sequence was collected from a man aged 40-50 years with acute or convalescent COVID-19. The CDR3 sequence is CASSGTRGNQPQHF. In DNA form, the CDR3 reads TGTGCCAGCAGTGGTACTAGAGGCAATCAGCCCCAGCATTTT.